This T cell receptor (beta chain) came from a study of human thymus T cells. Clones were sequenced by immunoSEQ multiplex PCR, and TCRdb holds only the in-frame ones, with some missing. The sample carries approximately 49,000 clones, just under 95% recorded once. Points on this clone: In the same sample, other DNA sequences code for this CDR3.

Material: blood. This clonotype was sampled from a girl under three years old with a congenital heart defect but otherwise immunologically healthy.

The CDR3 here is CASSWEIHGELFF. The CDR3 bases are TGTGCCAGCAGCTGGGAAATACACGGGGAGCTGTTTTTT. The genes are TRBV5-4 and TRBJ2-2; D is ambiguous. Germline CDR1 SGHNT, CDR2 YYREEE (reference sequence). This CDR3 has 13 amino acids. V shed 3 bases and J shed 7 bases, with 10 bases lying between them.